A selection of T cell receptor beta chains follows, all from one sample in a study of OX40 agonist ivuxolimab in advanced cancers. TCRdb keeps only in-frame clones here, not all; method: immunoSEQ multiplex PCR. Of 30,000 or so clones listed, around 80% were seen once; the top ten hold approximately 14%. The sample was CD4+ or CD8+ T cells sorted from blood, taken in a trial of the OX40 agonist ivuxolimab. These TCRs come from an adult with an advanced solid tumor such as melanoma, head and neck, liver or kidney cancer. Each CDR3 is given with its conserved first and last residue. The D gene is left open where the match is weak. Clone sizes are given selectively: once, few, many, or a class where the clone is expanded.

j_gene | abundance | v_gene | d_gene | CDR3aa | CDR3nt
TRBJ2-5 | NA | TRBV29-1 | NA | CSGCRDRDQETQYF | TGCAGCGGTTGCAGGGACCGGGACCAAGAGACCCAGTACTTC
TRBJ2-7 | NA | TRBV5-1 | TRBD2 | CASSLSGGSYEQYF | TGCGCCAGCAGCCTTAGCGGGGGGTCGTACGAGCAGTACTTC
TRBJ1-1 | NA | TRBV7-3 | NA | CASSKGPNTEAFF | TGTGCCAGCAGCAAGGGACCTAACACTGAAGCTTTCTTT
TRBJ2-2 | NA | TRBV28 | NA | CASSLGLAYTGELFF | TGTGCCAGCAGTTTGGGGCTAGCTTACACCGGGGAGCTGTTTTTT
TRBJ2-5 | NA | TRBV7-9 | TRBD1 | CASSFQAPGQGETQYF | TGTGCCAGCAGCTTCCAAGCCCCGGGACAGGGGGAGACCCAGTACTTC
TRBJ1-1 | NA | TRBV6-1 | TRBD1 | CASSEARTGTEAFF | TGTGCCAGCAGTGAAGCCCGGACAGGGACGGAAGCTTTCTTT
TRBJ2-7 | NA | TRBV7-2 | NA | CASSLLGYEQYF | TGTGCCAGCAGCTTACTAGGTTACGAGCAGTACTTC
TRBJ1-6 | NA | TRBV30 | NA | CAWRPQGTRYNSPLHF | TGTGCCTGGAGGCCCCAGGGGACGAGGTATAATTCACCCCTCCACTTT
TRBJ2-5 | NA | TRBV7-9 | NA | CASSSGWGLGGETQYF | TGTGCCAGCAGCTCCGGGTGGGGGCTCGGGGGAGAGACCCAGTACTTC
TRBJ2-2 | NA | TRBV6-5 | NA | CASSYSHRRNTGELFF | TGTGCCAGCAGTTACTCTCACAGGCGGAACACCGGGGAGCTGTTTTTT
TRBJ2-7 | NA | TRBV7-6 | NA | CASSLGEVPYEQYF | TGTGCCAGCAGCTTAGGGGAGGTTCCCTACGAGCAGTACTTC
TRBJ2-1 | NA | TRBV7-3 | NA | CASSPGPPRNEQFF | TGTGCCAGCAGCCCCGGGCCCCCTAGGAATGAGCAGTTCTTC
TRBJ1-2 | NA | TRBV7-8 | NA | CASSLVGHNYGYTF | TGTGCCAGCAGCTTAGTGGGACACAACTATGGCTACACCTTC
TRBJ1-1 | NA | TRBV28 | TRBD1 | CASSLRQGAYTEAFF | TGTGCCAGCAGTCTGAGACAGGGGGCGTACACTGAAGCTTTCTTT
TRBJ2-5 | NA | TRBV5-6 | TRBD2 | CASSFGLAEETQYF | TGTGCCAGCAGCTTTGGACTAGCGGAAGAGACCCAGTACTTC
TRBJ2-2 | once | TRBV19 | TRBD2 | CASSSGSGTGELFF | TGTGCCAGCAGTAGCGGGAGTGGCACCGGGGAGCTGTTTTTT
TRBJ1-4 | NA | TRBV7-2 | NA | CASSLGSNRGEKLFF | TGTGCCAGCAGCTTAGGGTCAAACCGCGGGGAAAAACTGTTTTTT
TRBJ2-1 | NA | TRBV9 | NA | CASSVGQGPYNEQFF | TGTGCCAGCAGCGTCGGCCAGGGACCCTACAATGAGCAGTTCTTC
TRBJ2-7 | NA | TRBV2 | TRBD2 | CASSERLAGGPYEQYF | TGTGCCAGCAGTGAGCGACTAGCGGGAGGGCCCTACGAGCAGTACTTC
TRBJ2-3 | few | TRBV5-1 | NA | CASRLTGRTDTQYF | TGCGCCAGCAGATTGACAGGCCGCACAGATACGCAGTATTTT
TRBJ2-2 | NA | TRBV30 | NA | CAWSTTTGELFF | TGTGCCTGGAGTACGACCACCGGGGAGCTGTTTTTT
TRBJ2-1 | NA | TRBV2 | TRBD2 | CASSVYSGGGYEQFF | TGTGCCAGCAGTGTTTATAGCGGGGGCGGGTATGAGCAGTTCTTC
TRBJ2-7 | NA | TRBV10-3 | NA | CAISDGKGPYEQYF | TGTGCCATCAGTGACGGGAAGGGGCCCTACGAGCAGTACTTC
TRBJ2-1 | NA | TRBV11-1 | NA | CASSLFRDNEQFF | TGTGCCAGCAGCTTATTTAGGGACAATGAGCAGTTCTTC
TRBJ1-3 | NA | TRBV7-9 | NA | CASSLGGAAGNTIYF | TGTGCCAGCAGCTTAGGGGGGGCGGCTGGAAACACCATATATTTT
TRBJ2-7 | NA | TRBV11-2 | NA | CASSRKGGYEQYF | TGTGCCAGCAGCCGAAAAGGGGGGTACGAGCAGTACTTC
TRBJ2-3 | NA | TRBV7-3 | TRBD1 | CASSPTGATDTQYF | TGTGCCAGCAGCCCGACAGGGGCGACAGATACGCAGTATTTT
TRBJ2-2 | NA | TRBV10-1 | TRBD1 | CASSELRTGMNTGELFF | TGCGCCAGCAGTGAGCTCCGGACAGGGATGAACACCGGGGAGCTGTTTTTT
TRBJ2-7 | NA | TRBV11-2 | TRBD1 | CASSFTGQGQRGQYF | TGTGCCAGCAGCTTTACGGGACAGGGGCAAAGGGGGCAGTACTTC
TRBJ1-1 | NA | TRBV5-1 | TRBD1 | CASSLGHRDRVGTEAFF | TGCGCCAGCAGCTTGGGCCACCGGGACAGGGTTGGGACTGAAGCTTTCTTT
TRBJ1-1 | NA | TRBV6-5 | NA | CASGAGWDTEAFF | TGTGCCAGTGGGGCAGGGTGGGACACTGAAGCTTTCTTT
TRBJ1-2 | NA | TRBV10-3 | NA | CASCKQGFTGYTF | TGTGCCAGCTGCAAACAGGGTTTCACGGGCTACACCTTC
TRBJ1-5 | NA | TRBV28 | NA | CASRRVPGNQPQHF | TGTGCCAGCCGCCGGGTCCCCGGCAATCAGCCCCAGCATTTT
TRBJ2-1 | few | TRBV5-1 | TRBD1 | CASSLYNRGSYNEQFF | TGCGCCAGCAGCTTGTATAACAGGGGAAGCTACAATGAGCAGTTCTTC
TRBJ2-2 | NA | TRBV6-6 | NA | CASSSRWNTGELFF | TGTGCCAGCAGTTCAAGATGGAACACCGGGGAGCTGTTTTTT
TRBJ2-2 | few | TRBV29-1 | NA | CSVERARNTGELFF | TGCAGCGTTGAAAGGGCCCGGAACACCGGGGAGCTGTTTTTT
TRBJ1-4 | NA | TRBV18 | TRBD1 | CASSAGQGPEKLFF | TGTGCCAGCTCAGCGGGACAGGGCCCTGAAAAACTGTTTTTT
TRBJ2-5 | NA | TRBV6-6 | NA | CASSSQETQYF | TGTGCCAGCAGTTCTCAGGAGACCCAGTACTTC
TRBJ2-5 | NA | TRBV10-3 | TRBD1 | CAIGQGAWETQYF | TGTGCCATCGGGCAGGGGGCTTGGGAGACCCAGTACTTC
TRBJ2-2 | few | TRBV9 | TRBD2 | CASSPTGLAGAGELFF | TGTGCCAGCAGCCCTACGGGACTAGCGGGAGCCGGGGAGCTGTTTTTT
TRBJ1-2 | NA | TRBV18 | NA | CASSFETGNYGYTF | TGTGCCAGCTCCTTCGAGACAGGCAACTATGGCTACACCTTC
TRBJ1-2 | NA | TRBV19 | TRBD1 | CASSPRGGQGYGYTF | TGTGCCAGTAGTCCGAGGGGGGGACAGGGATACGGCTACACCTTC
TRBJ1-5 | NA | TRBV7-9 | TRBD1 | CASTGTGNQPQHF | TGTGCCAGCACCGGGACAGGTAATCAGCCCCAGCATTTT
TRBJ2-5 | NA | TRBV5-4 | TRBD1 | CASRQGASQETQYF | TGTGCCAGCAGGCAGGGGGCTTCACAAGAGACCCAGTACTTC
TRBJ2-5 | NA | TRBV7-9 | NA | CASSRKETQYF | TGTGCCAGCAGCAGAAAAGAGACCCAGTACTTC
TRBJ2-5 | NA | TRBV7-8 | NA | CASRGGGETQYF | TGTGCCAGCAGGGGGGGAGGCGAGACCCAGTACTTC
TRBJ1-1 | medium-sized | TRBV7-3 | NA | CASSPGGGNTKAFF | TGTGCCAGCAGCCCCGGGGGTGGGAACACTAAAGCTTTCTTT
TRBJ1-2 | medium-sized | TRBV2 | NA | CASSVGRTNYGYTF | TGTGCCAGCAGCGTGGGACGAACTAACTATGGCTACACCTTC
TRBJ1-2 | NA | TRBV19 | TRBD1 | CASRTGQSIRGYTF | TGTGCCAGTAGAACGGGACAGAGTATTCGGGGCTACACCTTC
TRBJ2-3 | once | TRBV4-1 | NA | CASSSRDLPSTDTQYF | TGCGCCAGCAGCTCCCGGGACCTCCCTTCCACAGATACGCAGTATTTT
TRBJ2-7 | NA | TRBV5-4 | TRBD1 | CASSFPDRAGYEQYF | TGTGCCAGCAGCTTCCCGGACAGGGCAGGCTACGAGCAGTACTTC
TRBJ1-2 | NA | TRBV6-6 | TRBD1 | CASSPDRGLGYTF | TGTGCCAGCAGCCCAGACAGGGGGCTCGGCTACACCTTC
TRBJ1-1 | few | TRBV30 | NA | CAWSVRGTEAFF | TGTGCCTGGAGTGTAAGGGGGACTGAAGCTTTCTTT
TRBJ1-2 | once | TRBV7-3 | TRBD1 | CASSPTGDYGYTF | TGTGCCAGCAGCCCGACAGGGGACTATGGCTACACCTTC
TRBJ2-7 | NA | TRBV29-1 | TRBD2 | CSGREEGEQYF | TGCAGCGGGCGGGAGGAGGGCGAGCAGTACTTC
TRBJ1-4 | NA | TRBV7-9 | TRBD1 | CASSLMGQLGEKLFF | TGTGCCAGCAGCTTGATGGGACAGCTTGGGGAAAAACTGTTTTTT
TRBJ2-7 | NA | TRBV28 | TRBD1 | CASSSLGRGLSEQYF | TGTGCCAGCAGTTCGCTCGGCAGGGGGCTCTCCGAGCAGTACTTC
TRBJ1-2 | NA | TRBV10-3 | NA | CAISESADNYGYTF | TGTGCCATCAGTGAATCGGCAGATAACTATGGCTACACCTTC
TRBJ1-3 | NA | TRBV5-5 | NA | CASRKGDGNTIYF | TGTGCCAGCAGAAAAGGGGACGGAAACACCATATATTTT